This T cell receptor (beta chain) originates from a study of cytomegalovirus exposure and HLA in healthy donors. General study points: Prior analysis indicated that the majority of TCR beta V segments exhibited productivity approximately 90% or approximately 30% of the time. Trimming of TCR beta V- and J-genes showed a link, identified in a later analysis, to a missense DCLRE1C variant.

Primers for the PCR totalled 60 Vbeta and 13 Jbeta. The data were produced by immunoSEQ multiplex PCR, yet TCRdb's version contains in-frame clones alone and is incomplete. The sample lists fewer than 110,000 clones, roughly 82% occurring once. Notes on this clone: Antigen: not known. The junction shows a germline mismatch at one end, possibly a read error. Other DNA sequences of this sample code for an identical CDR3.

This CDR3 region has 15 residues. The germline V gene has CDR1 MNHNS and CDR2 SASEGT. Material: PBMCs. The chain is built from TRBV6-1 and TRBJ1-6; TRBD1 aligns across 11 bases. This TCR derives from a man younger than 45 in good health and CMV-seropositive. CDR3 coding DNA: TGTGCCAGCATGCCGGGACAGGGGGATTCTCCACCCCTCCACTTC. Encoded protein: CASMPGQGDSPPLHF.